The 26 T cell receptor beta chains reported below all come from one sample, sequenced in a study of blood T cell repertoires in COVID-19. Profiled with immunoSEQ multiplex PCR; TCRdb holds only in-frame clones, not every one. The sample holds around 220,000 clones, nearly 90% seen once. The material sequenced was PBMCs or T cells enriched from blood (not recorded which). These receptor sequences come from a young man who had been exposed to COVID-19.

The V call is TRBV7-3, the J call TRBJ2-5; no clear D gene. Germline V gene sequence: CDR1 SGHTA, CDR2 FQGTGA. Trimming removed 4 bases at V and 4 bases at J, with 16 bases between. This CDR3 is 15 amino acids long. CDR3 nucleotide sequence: TGTGCCAGCAGCTCTTTACTGGGCCCCCGAGAGACCCAGTACTTC. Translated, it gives CASSSLLGPRETQYF.

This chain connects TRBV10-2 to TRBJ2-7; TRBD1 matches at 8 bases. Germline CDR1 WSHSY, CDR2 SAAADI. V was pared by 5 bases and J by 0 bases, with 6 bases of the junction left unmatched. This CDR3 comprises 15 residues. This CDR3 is CASSRSGTGSYEQYF. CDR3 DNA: TGCGCCAGCAGTCGGTCGGGGACAGGCTCCTACGAGCAGTACTTC.

The chain's CDR3 is CAWTPRVQETQYF. CDR3 DNA: TGTGCCTGGACCCCCCGGGTACAAGAGACCCAGTACTTC. This chain joins TRBV30 and TRBJ2-5; no reliable D call. The CDR3 covers 13 residues. V was cut by 4 bases and J by 2 bases, with 11 bases left in between. The germline V gene encodes CDR1 GTSNPN and CDR2 SVGIG (reference sequence).

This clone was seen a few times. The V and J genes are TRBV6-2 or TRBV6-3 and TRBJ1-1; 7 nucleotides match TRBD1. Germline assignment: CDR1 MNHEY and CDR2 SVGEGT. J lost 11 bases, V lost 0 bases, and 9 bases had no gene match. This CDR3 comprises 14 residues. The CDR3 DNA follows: TGTGCCAGCAGTTACTCAGGAGGGGGCGGTCCGGCTTTCTTT. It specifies CASSYSGGGGPAFF.

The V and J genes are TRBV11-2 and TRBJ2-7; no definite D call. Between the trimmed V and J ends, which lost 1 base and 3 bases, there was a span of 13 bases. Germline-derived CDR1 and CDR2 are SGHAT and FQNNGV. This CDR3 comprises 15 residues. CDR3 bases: TGTGCCAGCAGCTTAGGGCTCTCCCCCTTCTACGAGCAGTACTTC. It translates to CASSLGLSPFYEQYF.

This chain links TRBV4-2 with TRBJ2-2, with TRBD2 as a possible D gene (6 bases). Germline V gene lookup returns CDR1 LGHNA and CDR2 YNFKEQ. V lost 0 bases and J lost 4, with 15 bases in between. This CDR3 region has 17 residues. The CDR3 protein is CASSQDFGGTSTGELFF. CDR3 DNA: TGTGCCAGCAGCCAAGATTTTGGCGGGACCAGCACCGGGGAGCTGTTTTTT.

The CDR3 bases are TGTGCCAGCAGTTTAAGCAAGAACACTGAAGCTTTCTTT. This encodes CASSLSKNTEAFF. The chain couples TRBV27 to TRBJ1-1; no reliable D call. V was clipped by 2 bases and J by 1 base, with 5 bases between them. The CDR3 covers 13 residues. CDR1 and CDR2 (germline): MNHEY, SMNVEV (reference sequence).

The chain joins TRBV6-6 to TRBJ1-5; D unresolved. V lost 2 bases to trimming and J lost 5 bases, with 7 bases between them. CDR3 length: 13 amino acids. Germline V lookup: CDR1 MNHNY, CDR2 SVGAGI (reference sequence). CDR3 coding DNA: TGTGCCAGCAGTTACGGGCCGGATCAGCCCCAGCATTTT. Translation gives CASSYGPDQPQHF.

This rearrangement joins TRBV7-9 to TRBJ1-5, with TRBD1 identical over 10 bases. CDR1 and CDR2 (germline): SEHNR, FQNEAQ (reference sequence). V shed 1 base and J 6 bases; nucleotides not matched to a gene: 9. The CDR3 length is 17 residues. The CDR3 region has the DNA TGTGCCAGCAGCTTAGGCTCTACGGGACAGGGGATTCAGCCCCAGCATTTT. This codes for CASSLGSTGQGIQPQHF.

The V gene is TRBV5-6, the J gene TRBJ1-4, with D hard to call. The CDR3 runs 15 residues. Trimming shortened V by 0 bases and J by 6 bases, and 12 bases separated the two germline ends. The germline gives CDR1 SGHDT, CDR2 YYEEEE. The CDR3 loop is CASSLVSGVHEKLFF. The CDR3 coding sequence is TGTGCCAGCAGCTTGGTGTCCGGGGTCCATGAAAAACTGTTTTTT.

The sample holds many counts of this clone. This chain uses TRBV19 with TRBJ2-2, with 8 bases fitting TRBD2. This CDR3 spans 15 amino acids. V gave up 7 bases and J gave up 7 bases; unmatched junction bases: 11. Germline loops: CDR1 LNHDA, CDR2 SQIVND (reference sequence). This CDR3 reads CASTPRTSPNGELFF. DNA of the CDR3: TGTGCCAGTACCCCCAGGACTAGCCCTAACGGGGAGCTGTTTTTT.

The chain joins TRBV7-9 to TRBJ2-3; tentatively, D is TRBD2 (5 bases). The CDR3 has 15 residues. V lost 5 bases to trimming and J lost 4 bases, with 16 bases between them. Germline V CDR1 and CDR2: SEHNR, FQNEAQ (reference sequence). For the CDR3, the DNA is TGTGCCAGCAGCCTCGGCCGGGGTAGGGCAGATACGCAGTATTTT. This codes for CASSLGRGRADTQYF.

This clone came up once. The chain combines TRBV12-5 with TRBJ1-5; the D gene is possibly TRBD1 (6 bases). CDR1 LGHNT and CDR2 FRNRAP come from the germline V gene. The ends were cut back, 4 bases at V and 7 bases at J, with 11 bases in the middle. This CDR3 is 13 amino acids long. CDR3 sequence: CASGSNREQPQHF. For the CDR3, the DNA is TGTGCTAGTGGTTCAAACAGGGAACAGCCCCAGCATTTT.

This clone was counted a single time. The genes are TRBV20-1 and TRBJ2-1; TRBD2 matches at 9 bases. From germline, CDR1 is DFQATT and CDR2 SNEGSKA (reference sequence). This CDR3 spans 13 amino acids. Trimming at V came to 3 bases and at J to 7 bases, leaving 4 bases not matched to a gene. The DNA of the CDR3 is TGCAGTGCTAGTGCGGGGGGGCCAAATGAGCAGTTCTTC. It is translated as CSASAGGPNEQFF.

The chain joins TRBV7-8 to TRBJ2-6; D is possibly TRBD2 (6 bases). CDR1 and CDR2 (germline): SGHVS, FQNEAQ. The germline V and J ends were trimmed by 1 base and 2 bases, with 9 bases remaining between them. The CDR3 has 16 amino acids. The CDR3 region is CASSLGSGAGANVLTF. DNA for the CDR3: TGTGCCAGCAGCTTAGGATCGGGGGCTGGGGCCAACGTCCTGACTTTC.

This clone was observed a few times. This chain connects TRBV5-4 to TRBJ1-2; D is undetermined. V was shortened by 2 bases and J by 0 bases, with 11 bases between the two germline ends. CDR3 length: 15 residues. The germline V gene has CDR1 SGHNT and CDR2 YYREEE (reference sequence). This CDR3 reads CASSFQASANYGYTF. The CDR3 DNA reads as TGTGCCAGCAGCTTCCAGGCTTCAGCTAACTATGGCTACACCTTC.

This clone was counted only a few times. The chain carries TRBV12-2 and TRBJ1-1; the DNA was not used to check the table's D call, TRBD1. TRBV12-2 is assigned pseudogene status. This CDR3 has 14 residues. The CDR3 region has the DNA TGTGCAAGTCGCTTGGGACAGGGTTACACTGAAGCTTTCTTT. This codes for CASRLGQGYTEAFF.

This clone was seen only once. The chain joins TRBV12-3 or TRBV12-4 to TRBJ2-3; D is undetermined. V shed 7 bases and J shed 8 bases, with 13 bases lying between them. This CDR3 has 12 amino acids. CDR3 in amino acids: CASMKLYGTQYF. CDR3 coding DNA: TGTGCCAGCATGAAATTGTACGGTACGCAGTATTTT.

The CDR3 loop is CASIQIAGGHTGELFF. CDR3 in DNA: TGTGCCAGCATCCAGATAGCGGGGGGGCATACCGGGGAGCTGTTTTTT. V is TRBV11-2 and J is TRBJ2-2; 11 nucleotides line up with TRBD2. Unmatched junction bases numbered 9, after V lost 7 bases and J lost 5 bases. The CDR3 length is 16 residues. Germline CDR1 reads SGHAT; CDR2 reads FQNNGV. The entire variable domain, with the rest obtained from reference TRBV11-2 and TRBJ2-2, is as follows: EAGVAQSPRYKIIEKRQSVAFWCNPISGHATLYWYQQILGQGPKLLIQFQNNGVVDDSQLPKDRFSAERLKGVDSTLKIQPAKLEDSAVYLCASIQIAGGHTGELFFGEGSRLTVL.

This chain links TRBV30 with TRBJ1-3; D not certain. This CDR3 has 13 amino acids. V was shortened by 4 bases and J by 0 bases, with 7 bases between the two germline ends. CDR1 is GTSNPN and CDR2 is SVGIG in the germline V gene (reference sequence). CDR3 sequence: CAWTGNSGNTIYF. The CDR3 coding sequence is TGTGCCTGGACCGGGAACTCTGGAAACACCATATATTTT. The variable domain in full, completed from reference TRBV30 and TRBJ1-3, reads SQTIHQWPATLVQPVGSPLSLECTVEGTSNPNLYWYRQAAGRGLQLLFYSVGIGQISSEVPQNLSASRPQDRQFILSSKKLLLSDSGFYLCAWTGNSGNTIYFGEGSWLTVV.

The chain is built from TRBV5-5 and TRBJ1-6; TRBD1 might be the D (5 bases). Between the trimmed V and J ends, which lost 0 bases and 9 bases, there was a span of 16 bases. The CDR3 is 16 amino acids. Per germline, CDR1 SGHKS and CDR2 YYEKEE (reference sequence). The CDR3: CASSLGVRTQGSPLHF. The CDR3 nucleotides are TGTGCCAGCAGCTTGGGTGTGAGGACCCAGGGTTCACCCCTCCACTTT.

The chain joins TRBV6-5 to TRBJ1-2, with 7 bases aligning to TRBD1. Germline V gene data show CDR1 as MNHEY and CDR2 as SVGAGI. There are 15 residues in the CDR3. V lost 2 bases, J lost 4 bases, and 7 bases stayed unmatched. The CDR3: CASSYRKQGSYGYTF. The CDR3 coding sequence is TGTGCCAGCAGTTACAGGAAACAGGGGTCCTATGGCTACACCTTC.

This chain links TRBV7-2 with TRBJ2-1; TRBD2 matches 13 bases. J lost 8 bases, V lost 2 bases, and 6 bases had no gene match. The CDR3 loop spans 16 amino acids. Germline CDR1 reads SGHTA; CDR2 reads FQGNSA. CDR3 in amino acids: CASSLTTSGGIDEQFF. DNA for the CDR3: TGTGCCAGCAGCTTAACGACTAGCGGGGGGATAGATGAGCAGTTCTTC.

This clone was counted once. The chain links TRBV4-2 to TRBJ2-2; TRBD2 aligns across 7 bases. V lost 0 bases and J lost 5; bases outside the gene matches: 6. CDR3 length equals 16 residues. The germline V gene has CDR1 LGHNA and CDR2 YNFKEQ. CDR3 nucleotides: TGTGCCAGCAGCCAAGAAAGAGGGCGGGGGACCGGGGAGCTGTTTTTT. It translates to CASSQERGRGTGELFF.

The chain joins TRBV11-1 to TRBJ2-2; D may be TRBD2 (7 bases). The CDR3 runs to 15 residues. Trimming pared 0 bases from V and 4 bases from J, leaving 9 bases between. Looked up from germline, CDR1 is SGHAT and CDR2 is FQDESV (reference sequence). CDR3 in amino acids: CASSLAGGRTGELFF. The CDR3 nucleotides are TGTGCCAGCAGCTTAGCGGGGGGGCGCACCGGGGAGCTGTTTTTT.

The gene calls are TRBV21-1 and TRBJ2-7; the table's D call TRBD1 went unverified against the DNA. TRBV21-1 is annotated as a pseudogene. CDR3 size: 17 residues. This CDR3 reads CASSLPKGGQGKYEQYF. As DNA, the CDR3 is TGTGCCAGCAGCCTTCCCAAAGGGGGACAGGGGAAATACGAGCAGTACTTC.